Reported below is one T cell receptor (beta chain). The antigen is unknown. In germline, CDR1 is SEHNR, CDR2 FQNEAQ (reference sequence). There are 13 residues in the CDR3. The V gene lost 2 bases and the J gene lost 6 bases, with 8 bases spanning the gap. Sequencing targeted expressed TCRB transcripts, as all isolated RNA had been reverse transcribed. The assay was immunoSEQ multiplex PCR, and TCRdb's table has in-frame clones only and misses some. The sample comprises under 300,000 clones, about 30% of which are singletons, and under 5% rests with the top ten. This specimen comes from a study of beta chain features in type 1 diabetes. Across the study: The patient and healthy donor groups were comparable for age, gender and cell yields. Study-level results: An over-representation of cells with high TCR expression could result from cDNA sequencing.

Isolation of CD4+ naive, central memory, regulatory and stem cell-like memory cells was achieved by sorting via CD45RO/CCR7/CD25/CD127/CD95/CD27. The chain is built from TRBV7-9 and TRBJ2-1; D ambiguous. Specimen: central memory CD4+ T cells from blood. The receptor comes from a man aged 25-45 years in good health. The CDR3, as DNA: TGTGCCAGCAGCTTATTAACCCCCAATGAGCAGTTCTTC. Translation: CASSLLTPNEQFF.